This T cell receptor beta chain was recorded in a study of blood T cell repertoires in COVID-19 (dated by TCRdb to 2020 to 2022). Looking at the study overall: Samples from collaborators originated in the United States, Italy and Spain and spanned both the acute and convalescent phases of COVID-19. Where available, HLA class I and class II types were obtained from metadata supplied by the sample provider rather than from assay-based typing. Subjects who had been exposed to COVID-19, were actively infected with it, or had recovered from it provided the deeply sampled blood TCRbeta repertoires that made up the dataset. Samples came from the ongoing ImmuneRACE study (first 160 participants) plus 1,254 subjects from 6 global collaborators. The repertoires were released in a freely available public database intended as a resource for research on the immune response to SARS-CoV-2. Nearly every sample came with metadata listing a de-identified subject ID, COVID-19 status, age in years and sex. The prospective study material was composed of cDNA or gDNA derived from T cells, B-cell-depleted T cells, or PBMCs.

Participants in the prospective study were enrolled through a virtual design, were aged roughly 18 to 90 years, and lived in fewer than 30 United States geographic areas. To assign participants to cohorts, the prospective study relied on clinical history that participants themselves reported in a screening survey and a study questionnaire. ImmuneRACE Cohort 3 recovered participants were defined by two consecutive negative NP/OP PCR tests, healthcare professional clearance, or symptom resolution. In the prospective study, mobile phlebotomists collected whole blood, serum and a nasopharyngeal or oropharyngeal swab from each participant. Over a roughly 2-month period, participants in the prospective study had the option of providing additional blood draws and questionnaires. Prospective study blood samples were shipped either frozen or at room temperature before DNA extraction. From a lookup of the germline V gene (reference sequence), CDR1 and CDR2 are MNHEY and SMNVEV. Clipping removes 5 bases from V and 1 base from J, with 4 as the unmatched junction base count. The CDR3 covers 14 residues, taking in both the cysteine and the phenylalanine. The entry retains the CDR3 DNA only, 42 bases that are in frame from base 1.

A word on this clone: This clone's antigen is unknown. Base qualities were left out, and no much larger clone turns up one base away.

Here is what the overall study found, with its caveats: The quantity of clinical and demographic metadata differed by source and by participant and was supplied without curation.

TCRbeta CDR3 regions were amplified from genomic DNA by means of the immunoSEQ Assay, a bias-controlled multiplex PCR. On the study's bioinformatics: Nucleated cell counts per sample were estimated from amplification of reference gene primers within the assay. To quantify the absolute abundance of each unique TCRbeta CDR3 rearrangement, sequence reads were collapsed and filtered. For each sample, productive Simpson clonality was calculated by taking the square root of Simpson's diversity index across productive rearrangements. Here the immuneACCESS table is served through TCRdb, limited to in-frame sequences with V and J called. Missing clones are a known gap in these copies; in checked studies unresolved V genes cover under half, and the rest lacks a known reason. The V and J calls and the clone size are those of that table, but D and trimming were determined from the DNA. Across this sample there are 450,000 or so clones, with about 90% seen only once. The ten biggest clones cover about 0.63% of the sample.

The chain was built from TRBV27 and TRBJ1-2; the junction holds 7 bases that match TRBD1. Sequencing input: PBMCs or T cells enriched from blood (not recorded which). This sequence was found in a man aged 18 to 29 who had recovered from COVID-19. The DNA sequence is as follows: TGTGCCAGCAGTCGGACAGGAATTAACTATGGCTACACCTTC. Its translation is CASSRTGINYGYTF.